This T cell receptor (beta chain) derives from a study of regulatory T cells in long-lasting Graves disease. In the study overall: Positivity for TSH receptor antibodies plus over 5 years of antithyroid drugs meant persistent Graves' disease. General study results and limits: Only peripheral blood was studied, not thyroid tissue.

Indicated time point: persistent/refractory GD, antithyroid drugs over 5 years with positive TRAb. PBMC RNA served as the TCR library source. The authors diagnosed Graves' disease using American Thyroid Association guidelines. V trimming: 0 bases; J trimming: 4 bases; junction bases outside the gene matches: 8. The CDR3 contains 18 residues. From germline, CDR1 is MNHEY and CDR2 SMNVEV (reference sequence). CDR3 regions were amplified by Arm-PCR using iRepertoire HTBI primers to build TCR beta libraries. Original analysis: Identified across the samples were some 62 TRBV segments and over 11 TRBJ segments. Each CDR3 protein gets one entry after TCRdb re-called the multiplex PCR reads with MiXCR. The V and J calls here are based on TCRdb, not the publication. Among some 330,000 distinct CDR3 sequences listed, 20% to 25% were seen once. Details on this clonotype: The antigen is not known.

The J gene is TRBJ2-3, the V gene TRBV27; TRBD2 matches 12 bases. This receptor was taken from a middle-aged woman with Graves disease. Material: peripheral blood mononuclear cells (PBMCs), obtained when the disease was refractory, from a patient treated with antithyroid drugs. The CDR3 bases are TGTGCCAGCAGTTTATCCCCGACTAGCGGGAGTCTGGCAGATACGCAGTATTTT. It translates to CASSLSPTSGSLADTQYF.